The 32 T cell receptor beta chains below were found in one sample sequenced in a study of T cell responses to AZD1222 COVID-19 vaccine (dated by TCRdb to the early 2020s). The protocol used for the library was the immunoSEQ multiplex PCR assay. This immuneACCESS table, as held by TCRdb, lists in-frame sequences with V and J called but not all clones. Of the missing ones, under half trace to an unresolved V gene in checked studies; the others have no known cause. Present in this sample are approximately 110,000 clones, approximately 89% of which were seen just once. Clones ranked in the top ten supply 4.4% of the sample. This specimen's time point label, per the study, means: about 28 days (+/-7) after the second vaccine dose. The sequenced sample was peripheral blood, obtained 28 days after the second AZD1222 dose. The receptors here all came from an adult who received the AZD1222 COVID-19 vaccine.

This clone was seen just once. The chain recombines TRBV5-6 with TRBJ2-2; possible D gene TRBD2, 6 bases. V was pared by 3 bases and J by 0 bases, with 12 bases between. Germline V gene sequence: CDR1 SGHDT, CDR2 YYEEEE. The CDR3 is 16 residues long. The CDR3 here is CASSSRGWANTGELFF. The DNA of the CDR3 is TGTGCCAGCAGCTCCCGGGGGTGGGCGAACACCGGGGAGCTGTTTTTT.

The chain combines TRBV9 with TRBJ2-1; no reliable D call. Germline CDR1 SGDLS, CDR2 YYNGEE. Trimming left V 6 bases short and J 6 bases short, with 16 bases between. This CDR3 has 14 amino acids. CDR3 nucleotide sequence: TGTGCCAGCAACCCGGGCCCCTGGGGCAATGAGCAGTTCTTC. Translation gives CASNPGPWGNEQFF.

This clone was seen a handful of times. The chain recombines TRBV12-3 or TRBV12-4 with TRBJ2-7; the D is unclear. V lost 3 bases and J lost 7, with 13 bases in between. The CDR3 totals 13 residues. CDR3 nucleotides: TGTGCCAGCAGTTTTGGGTCAGACGGGGAGCAGTACTTC. This translates into CASSFGSDGEQYF.

The chain combines TRBV3-1 (or the pseudogene TRBV3-2) with TRBJ2-1, with 11 bases that match TRBD2. V gave up 4 bases and J gave up 2 bases; unmatched junction bases: 1. The CDR3 sequence is 15 residues long. Germline values: CDR1 LGHDT, CDR2 YNNKEL (reference sequence). The CDR3 DNA follows: TGTGCCAGCAGCCTTAGCGGGGGGGCCTACAATGAGCAGTTCTTC. Protein sequence: CASSLSGGAYNEQFF.

The chain couples TRBV7-2 to TRBJ2-1; TRBD1 agrees at 7 bases. Per germline, CDR1 SGHTA and CDR2 FQGNSA. V shed 4 bases, J shed 7 bases, and the junction held 13 bases outside the gene matches. This CDR3 has 16 amino acids. As DNA, the CDR3 is TGTGCCAGCAGCTGGACCGGGACAGATGGAGGTAATGAGCAGTTCTTC. It is translated as CASSWTGTDGGNEQFF.

This chain connects TRBV9 to TRBJ1-1; D possibly corresponds to TRBD1 (5 bases). V lost 0 bases and J 1 base, leaving 16 bases between the germline ends. This CDR3 has 17 amino acids. The germline V gene encodes CDR1 SGDLS and CDR2 YYNGEE. CDR3 DNA sequence: TGTGCCAGCAGCGTAGGGGGCCCCTCAACAGGGAACACTGAAGCTTTCTTT. Encoded protein: CASSVGGPSTGNTEAFF.

V usage is TRBV7-2 and J usage is TRBJ1-4; 7 bases map to TRBD1. V gave up 1 base and J gave up 5 bases; unmatched junction bases: 7. CDR3 length: 16 residues. From germline, CDR1 is SGHTA and CDR2 FQGNSA. CDR3 DNA sequence: TGTGCCAGCAGCTTAGTGGCAGGGACAGCGAATGAAAAACTGTTTTTT. It encodes CASSLVAGTANEKLFF.

In its sample, this clone was seen once. The chain joins TRBV30 to TRBJ2-3, with TRBD2 matching over 12 bases. The V segment lost 0 bases and the J segment 0 bases; nucleotides outside the gene matches: 10. Germline CDR1 is GTSNPN and CDR2 is SVGIG (reference sequence). The CDR3 runs 19 residues. CDR3 sequence (DNA): TGTGCCTGGAGTGTTCTAGCGGGGGGGGTGCTTTTTAGCACAGATACGCAGTATTTT. Its protein is CAWSVLAGGVLFSTDTQYF.

The V gene is TRBV12-3 or TRBV12-4, the J gene TRBJ1-4, with D perhaps matching TRBD1 (5 bases). The germline V and J ends were trimmed by 1 base and 11 bases, with 5 bases remaining between them. The CDR3 is 11 residues long. CDR3 DNA sequence: TGTGCCAGCAGTTTAGGGGGGAAACTGTTTTTT. Its translation: CASSLGGKLFF.

The chain recombines TRBV10-3 with TRBJ1-1; 7 positions agree with TRBD1. CDR3 length equals 16 residues. V shed 3 bases, J shed 2 bases, and the junction held 9 bases outside the gene matches. Germline V lookup: CDR1 ENHRY, CDR2 SYGVKD. In DNA form, the CDR3 reads TGTGCCATCAGTGATGCAGGGGGTCGAAAAAACACTGAAGCTTTCTTT. It yields the protein CAISDAGGRKNTEAFF.

The chain joins TRBV7-2 to TRBJ2-2; D is undetermined. Looked up from germline, CDR1 is SGHTA and CDR2 is FQGNSA. The V and J ends lost 5 bases and 2 bases respectively, with 12 bases between them. CDR3 length equals 15 residues. The CDR3 is CASSLTISNTGELFF. Here the CDR3 DNA reads TGTGCCAGCAGCCTGACCATATCTAACACCGGGGAGCTGTTTTTT.

In nucleotides, the CDR3 is TGTGCCAGCAGCTCTCGGACGCCGAACACTGAAGCTTTCTTT. Amino acids: CASSSRTPNTEAFF. This chain joins TRBV7-9 and TRBJ1-1; D is unresolved. In germline, CDR1 is SEHNR, CDR2 FQNEAQ (reference sequence). V was pared by 4 bases and J by 1 base, with 10 bases between. The CDR3 contains 14 residues. The variable domain in full, completed from reference TRBV7-9 and TRBJ1-1, reads DTGVSQNPRHKITKRGQNVTFRCDPISEHNRLYWYRQTLGQGPEFLTYFQNEAQLEKSRLLSDRFSAERPKGSFSTLEIQRTEQGDSAMYLCASSSRTPNTEAFFGQGTRLTVV.

V and J are TRBV28 and TRBJ2-3, with D maybe TRBD1 (6 bases). Germline values: CDR1 MDHEN, CDR2 SYDVKM. The CDR3 is 13 residues long. V lost 6 bases, J lost 6 bases, and 13 bases lay in between. CDR3 in amino acids: CASRTGQIDTQYF. CDR3 DNA sequence: TGTGCCAGCAGAACCGGACAGATCGATACGCAGTATTTT.

This clone was counted between two and nine times. This chain joins TRBV2 and TRBJ1-5, with D hard to call. Germline assignment: CDR1 SNHLY and CDR2 FYNNEI. The V and J ends lost 4 bases and 4 bases respectively, with 17 bases between them. The CDR3 loop spans 16 amino acids. CDR3 in amino acids: CASSGVMVLLNQPQHF. In DNA form, the CDR3 reads TGTGCCAGCAGTGGCGTGATGGTCTTGTTGAATCAGCCCCAGCATTTT.

This clone came up once. V is TRBV19 and J is TRBJ1-1, with 7 bases identical to TRBD1. V lost 4 bases, J lost 1 base, and 3 bases stayed unmatched. CDR3 length: 14 amino acids. CDR1 and CDR2 (germline): LNHDA, SQIVND (reference sequence). The CDR3 loop is CASSTGQANTEAFF. The CDR3, as DNA: TGTGCCAGTAGTACCGGACAGGCGAACACTGAAGCTTTCTTT. The whole variable domain, filled in from reference TRBV19 and TRBJ1-1, reads DGGITQSPKYLFRKEGQNVTLSCEQNLNHDAMYWYRQDPGQGLRLIYYSQIVNDFQKGDIAEGYSVSREKKESFPLTVTSAQKNPTAFYLCASSTGQANTEAFFGQGTRLTVV.

V and J are TRBV6-5 and TRBJ1-1, with D maybe TRBD1 (5 bases). V dropped 2 bases and J dropped 5 bases, with 15 bases sitting between them. CDR3 length: 15 amino acids. Germline-derived CDR1 and CDR2 are MNHEY and SVGAGI. This chain's CDR3 is CASSYGGPPKTEAFF. The CDR3 coding sequence is TGTGCCAGCAGTTACGGGGGACCGCCGAAAACTGAAGCTTTCTTT.

V and J are TRBV6-6 and TRBJ1-5, with a possible D match to TRBD1 (6 bases). CDR1 and CDR2 from the germline V gene are MNHNY and SVGAGI (reference sequence). Trimming cost V 7 bases and J 0 bases, with 16 bases left between them. The CDR3 covers 16 residues. CDR3 bases: TGTGCCAGCACCCTACCCCAGGGGAGTAGCAATCAGCCCCAGCATTTT. This translates into CASTLPQGSSNQPQHF.

V is TRBV29-1 and J is TRBJ1-2, with D unclear. Trimming removed 4 bases from V and 3 bases from J, with 6 bases in between. The CDR3 is 11 amino acids. Germline V gives CDR1 SQVTM, CDR2 ANQGSEA. The CDR3 nucleotides are TGCAGCGTTGGTTTCGACTATGGCTACACCTTC. This translates into CSVGFDYGYTF. The whole variable domain, remainder taken from reference TRBV29-1 and TRBJ1-2, is SAVISQKPSRDICQRGTSLTIQCQVDSQVTMMFWYRQQPGQSLTLIATANQGSEATYESGFVIDKFPISRPNLTFSTLTVSNMSPEDSSIYLCSVGFDYGYTFGSGTRLTVV.

The chain combines TRBV25-1 with TRBJ2-3, with 7 nucleotides matching TRBD2. The CDR3 is made up of 14 amino acids. Germline V gene sequence: CDR1 MGHDK, CDR2 SYGVNS. V lost 4 bases, J lost 3 bases, and 4 bases stayed unmatched. The CDR3: CASSGTRRTDTQYF. The CDR3 DNA follows: TGTGCCAGCAGTGGGACTAGACGGACAGATACGCAGTATTTT.

This rearrangement joins TRBV10-1 to TRBJ1-2; D call uncertain. Germline lookup yields CDR1 WNHNN and CDR2 SYGVQD (reference sequence). Trimming took 4 bases from V and 4 from J, leaving 13 bases between them. The CDR3 runs to 14 residues. The CDR3 bases are TGCGCCAGCAGTGCCGTAGTCTCGGGCTATGGCTACACCTTC. It translates to CASSAVVSGYGYTF.

CDR3 region: CASSLESGPIETQYF. DNA of the CDR3: TGTGCCAGCAGCTTAGAATCTGGGCCAATAGAGACCCAGTACTTC. This chain links TRBV11-2 with TRBJ2-5; no definite D call. Trimming stripped 0 bases from V and 4 bases from J, with 12 bases between. Germline V lookup: CDR1 SGHAT, CDR2 FQNNGV. This CDR3 has 15 amino acids.

V gene TRBV5-1 combines with J gene TRBJ2-5; TRBD1 matches at 9 bases. Trimming cost V 0 bases and J 2 bases; bases outside gene matches: 5. Germline CDR1 and CDR2: SGHRS and YFSETQ. The CDR3 has 16 amino acids. The chain's CDR3 is CASSLGWTGEQETQYF. Written as DNA, the CDR3 is TGCGCCAGCAGCTTGGGTTGGACAGGGGAACAAGAGACCCAGTACTTC.

This chain joins TRBV2 and TRBJ2-2; D tentatively reads TRBD1 or TRBD2 (5 bases each). V shed 5 bases and J shed 6 bases, with 25 bases lying between them. This CDR3 region has 18 residues. Germline assignment: CDR1 SNHLY and CDR2 FYNNEI. CDR3 DNA sequence: TGTGCCAGCAGTTCGGTCAGGGTAGGGACCCGTACCGCCGGGGAGCTGTTTTTT. Translating it yields CASSSVRVGTRTAGELFF.

The chain has TRBV9 and TRBJ2-4; D may be TRBD1 or TRBD2 (6 bases each). The ends were cut back, 4 bases at V and 1 base at J, with 12 bases in the middle. CDR3 length equals 15 residues. CDR1 is SGDLS, CDR2 YYNGEE, per germline. The CDR3 loop reads CASSLSGAAKNIQYF. Written as DNA, the CDR3 is TGTGCCAGCAGCTTATCGGGGGCGGCCAAAAACATTCAGTACTTC.

The rearrangement links TRBV7-2 to TRBJ2-2, with TRBD1 as a possible D gene (5 bases). This CDR3 region has 14 residues. Deletions cut 5 bases from V and 4 bases from J, with 11 bases between. Germline V gene data show CDR1 as SGHTA and CDR2 as FQGNSA. The CDR3 DNA is TGTGCCAGCAGCCCCCAAACAGGCACCGGGGAGCTGTTTTTT. Its protein is CASSPQTGTGELFF.

The V gene is TRBV28, the J gene TRBJ1-2; 9 bases match TRBD1. Germline V gene lookup returns CDR1 MDHEN and CDR2 SYDVKM. The CDR3 loop spans 17 amino acids. The V segment lost 3 bases and the J segment 8 bases; nucleotides outside the gene matches: 16. The CDR3 here is CASSFFDRDRAPIGYTF. CDR3 DNA: TGTGCCAGCAGTTTCTTCGACCGGGACAGGGCTCCCATAGGCTACACCTTC.

The chain employs TRBV5-1 and TRBJ1-4; D is unresolved. The CDR3 is 13 residues long. V lost 4 bases, J lost 8 bases, and 12 bases lay in between. CDR1 is SGHRS and CDR2 is YFSETQ in the germline V gene. The CDR3 DNA reads as TGCGCCAGCAGCAGCTGGTCGCGCGAAAAACTGTTTTTT. The encoded protein is CASSSWSREKLFF.

The J gene is TRBJ2-3, the V gene TRBV6-1, with 14 bases matching TRBD2. V trimming: 4 bases; J trimming: 6 bases; junction bases outside the gene matches: 15. In germline, CDR1 is MNHNS, CDR2 SASEGT. This CDR3 is 19 amino acids long. In DNA, the CDR3 is TGTGCCAGCAGTGGCGGGACTAGCGGGGGCGATTCACCAGGGGATACGCAGTATTTT. Amino acid sequence: CASSGGTSGGDSPGDTQYF.

J is TRBJ2-5 and V is TRBV28; D possibly corresponds to TRBD1 (5 bases). Germline V gene lookup returns CDR1 MDHEN and CDR2 SYDVKM. CDR3 size: 14 residues. V was clipped by 4 bases and J by 3 bases, with 12 bases between them. The CDR3 loop reads CASSSRTPEETQYF. The DNA of the CDR3 is TGTGCCAGCAGTTCGAGGACACCCGAAGAGACCCAGTACTTC. Complete variable domain (other parts from reference TRBV28 and TRBJ2-5): DVKVTQSSRYLVKRTGEKVFLECVQDMDHENMFWYRQDPGLGLRLIYFSYDVKMKEKGDIPEGYSVSREKKERFSLILESASTNQTSMYLCASSSRTPEETQYFGPGTRLLVL.

The rearrangement links TRBV6-5 to TRBJ2-1, with 10 bases fitting TRBD2. The CDR3 length is 15 residues. Losses at the gene ends were 6 bases for V and 8 bases for J; bases not matched to a gene: 10. CDR1 is MNHEY and CDR2 is SVGAGI in the germline V gene. The CDR3 DNA is TGTGCCAGCAGGAGGGCGGCTAGCGGGGGTGATGAGCAGTTCTTC. It is translated as CASRRAASGGDEQFF.

In DNA form, the CDR3 reads TGTGCCAGCAGCGCGGACAGGGGGGCTGGTGGAAACACCATATATTTT. It codes for CASSADRGAGGNTIYF. The V call is TRBV11-2, the J call TRBJ1-3, with 10 bases fitting TRBD1. The CDR3 is 16 amino acids. CDR1 is SGHAT, CDR2 FQNNGV, per germline. V gave up 5 bases and J gave up 3 bases; unmatched junction bases: 7.

This clone was seen more than once but under ten times. V is TRBV5-4 and J is TRBJ2-7; possibly TRBD2 for D (6 bases). Trimming pared 4 bases from V and 0 bases from J, leaving 8 bases between. Per germline, CDR1 SGHNT and CDR2 YYREEE (reference sequence). This CDR3 is 13 amino acids long. The CDR3 DNA reads as TGTGCCAGCAGCCTGACTAGCTCCTACGAGCAGTACTTC. Protein: CASSLTSSYEQYF.